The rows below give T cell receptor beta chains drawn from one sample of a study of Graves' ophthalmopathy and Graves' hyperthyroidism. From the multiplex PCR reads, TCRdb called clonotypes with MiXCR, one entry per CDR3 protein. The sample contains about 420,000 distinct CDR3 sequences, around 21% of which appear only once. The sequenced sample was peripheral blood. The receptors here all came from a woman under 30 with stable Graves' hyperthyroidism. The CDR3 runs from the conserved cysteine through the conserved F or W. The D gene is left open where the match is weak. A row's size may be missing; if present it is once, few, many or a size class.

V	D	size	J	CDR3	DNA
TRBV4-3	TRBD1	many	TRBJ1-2	CASSQGTGRGYGYTF	TGCGCCAGCAGCCAAGGGACAGGGAGGGGCTATGGCTACACCTTC
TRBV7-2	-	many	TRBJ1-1	CASSPDWNTEAFF	TGTGCCAGCAGCCCGGACTGGAACACTGAAGCTTTCTTT
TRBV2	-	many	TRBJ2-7	CASSDRGPTLPLNF	TGTGCCAGCAGTGATCGGGGGCCAACCCTGCCTTTGAACTTC
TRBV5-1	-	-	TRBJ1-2	CASSLLMDYGYTF	TGCGCCAGCAGCCTCCTGATGGACTATGGCTACACCTTC
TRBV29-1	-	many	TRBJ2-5	CSVESLGPVETQYF	TGCAGCGTTGAATCTCTTGGGCCAGTAGAGACCCAGTACTTC
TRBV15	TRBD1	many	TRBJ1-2	CATSRGTGDGYTF	TGTGCCACCAGCAGAGGGACAGGGGATGGCTACACCTTC
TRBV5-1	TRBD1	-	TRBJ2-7	CASSRGQDPYEQYF	TGCGCCAGCAGCCGCGGACAGGACCCCTACGAGCAGTACTTC
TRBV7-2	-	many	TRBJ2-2	CASSLAPGLGTGELFF	TGTGCCAGCAGCTTAGCGCCCGGGTTAGGCACCGGGGAGCTGTTTTTT
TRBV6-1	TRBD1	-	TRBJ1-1	CASSAQTGPDTEAFF	TGTGCCAGCAGTGCTCAGACAGGGCCCGACACTGAAGCTTTCTTT
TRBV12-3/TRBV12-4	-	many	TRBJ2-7	CASSPGGRDEQYF	TGTGCCAGCAGTCCCGGAGGCAGGGACGAGCAGTACTTC
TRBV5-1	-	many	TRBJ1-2	CASSPGQPTDYGYTF	TGCGCCAGCAGCCCCGGACAGCCAACCGACTATGGCTACACCTTC
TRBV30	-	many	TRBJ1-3	CAWTRDTSSGNTIYF	TGTGCCTGGACCCGGGACACCAGCTCTGGAAACACCATATATTTT
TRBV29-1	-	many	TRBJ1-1	CSVVGAAGTEAFF	TGCAGCGTTGTAGGGGCGGCGGGCACTGAAGCTTTCTTT
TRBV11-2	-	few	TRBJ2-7	CASSLDLVYEQYF	TGTGCCAGCAGCTTAGATCTCGTCTACGAGCAGTACTTC
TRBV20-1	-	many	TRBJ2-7	CSARDIFRTAHPYEQYF	TGCAGTGCTAGAGATATTTTTAGGACAGCTCATCCCTACGAGCAGTACTTC
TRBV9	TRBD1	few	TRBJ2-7	CASSVGGTVLYEQYF	TGTGCCAGCAGCGTTGGTGGGACAGTCCTCTACGAGCAGTACTTC
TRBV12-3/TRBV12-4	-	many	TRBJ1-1	CASSLGAGLHTEAFF	TGTGCCAGCAGTTTGGGGGCAGGGCTTCACACTGAAGCTTTCTTT
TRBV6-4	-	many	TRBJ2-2	CASRPTGPIQNTGELFF	TGTGCCAGCAGGCCTACCGGACCAATACAGAACACCGGGGAGCTGTTTTTT
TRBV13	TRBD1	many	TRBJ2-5	CASSTRTGRQQETQYF	TGTGCCAGCAGCACTCGGACAGGTCGCCAACAAGAGACCCAGTACTTC
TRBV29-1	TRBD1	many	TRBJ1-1	CSGTGTGDTEAFF	TGCAGCGGGACCGGGACAGGGGACACTGAAGCTTTCTTT
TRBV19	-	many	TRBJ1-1	CASTPFLATEAFF	TGTGCCAGTACCCCTTTTTTGGCCACTGAAGCTTTCTTT
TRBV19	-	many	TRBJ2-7	CASSFSLGGEQYF	TGTGCCAGTAGTTTTTCCCTAGGAGGCGAGCAGTACTTC
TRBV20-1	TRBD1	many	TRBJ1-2	CSARDHGTDIF	TGCAGTGCTAGAGATCACGGGACAGACATATTC
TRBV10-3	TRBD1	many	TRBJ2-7	CAISGQGLYEQYF	TGTGCCATCAGCGGACAGGGCCTATACGAGCAGTACTTC
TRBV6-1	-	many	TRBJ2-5	CASSEIGSATETQYF	TGTGCCAGCAGTGAAATCGGAAGCGCCACAGAGACCCAGTACTTC
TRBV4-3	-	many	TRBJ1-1	CASSHFLLGGNTEAFF	TGCGCCAGCAGCCATTTCCTTCTAGGGGGGAACACTGAAGCTTTCTTT
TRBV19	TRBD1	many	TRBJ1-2	CASSPGGFGYTF	TGTGCCAGTAGTCCAGGGGGATTCGGCTACACCTTC
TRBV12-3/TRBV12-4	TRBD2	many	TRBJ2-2	CANSLTGGATGELFF	TGTGCCAACAGCCTTACGGGAGGGGCCACCGGGGAGCTGTTTTTT
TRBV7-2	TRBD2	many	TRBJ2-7	CASSLVAGVSYEQYF	TGTGCCAGCAGCTTAGTAGCGGGGGTCTCCTACGAGCAGTACTTC
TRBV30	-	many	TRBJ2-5	CAWTPGGRGTQYF	TGTGCCTGGACCCCGGGGGGCCGGGGGACCCAGTACTTC
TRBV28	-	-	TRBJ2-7	CASSKQVYEQYF	TGTGCCAGCAGTAAACAGGTTTACGAGCAGTACTTC
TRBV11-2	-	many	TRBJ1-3	CASSSGNTIYF	TGTGCCAGCAGCTCTGGAAACACCATATATTTT
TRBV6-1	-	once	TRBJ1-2	CASSVLEVLNGYTF	TGTGCCAGCAGTGTCCTTGAGGTTCTCAATGGCTACACCTTC
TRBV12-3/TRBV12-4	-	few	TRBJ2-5	CASSLSRYQETQYF	TGTGCCAGCAGTTTATCAAGGTACCAAGAGACCCAGTACTTC
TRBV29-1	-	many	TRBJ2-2	CSVQDRQKNTGELFF	TGCAGCGTCCAGGACAGACAGAAAAACACCGGGGAGCTGTTTTTT
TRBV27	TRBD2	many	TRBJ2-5	CASSLLAGGVETQYF	TGTGCCAGCAGTCTACTAGCGGGAGGGGTAGAGACCCAGTACTTC
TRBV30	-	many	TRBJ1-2	CAWTPRVNYGYTF	TGTGCCTGGACCCCAAGGGTGAACTATGGCTACACCTTC
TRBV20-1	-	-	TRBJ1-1	CSARATQAFF	TGCAGTGCTAGAGCAACGCAAGCTTTCTTT
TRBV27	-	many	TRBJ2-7	CASSWGGAGAYEQYF	TGTGCCAGCAGCTGGGGGGGAGCAGGGGCCTACGAGCAGTACTTC
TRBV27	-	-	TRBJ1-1	CASVRSGTEAFF	TGTGCCAGCGTTAGGTCCGGCACTGAAGCTTTCTTT
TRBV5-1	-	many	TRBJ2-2	CASSGSGGQTTGELFF	TGCGCCAGCAGCGGATCTGGCGGACAAACCACCGGGGAGCTGTTTTTT
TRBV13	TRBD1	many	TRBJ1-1	CASSPDFMGQGGTEAFF	TGTGCCAGCAGCCCCGACTTCATGGGACAGGGGGGGACTGAAGCTTTCTTT
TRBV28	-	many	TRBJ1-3	CASSSLPDSSGNTIYF	TGTGCCAGCAGTTCCCTACCCGACAGCTCTGGAAACACCATATATTTT
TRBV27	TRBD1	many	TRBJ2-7	CASSSARQGPSEQYF	TGTGCCAGCAGTTCCGCTAGACAGGGGCCCAGCGAGCAGTACTTC
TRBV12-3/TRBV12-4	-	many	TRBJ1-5	CASSPLSNQPQHF	TGTGCCAGCAGTCCGCTTAGCAATCAGCCCCAGCATTTT
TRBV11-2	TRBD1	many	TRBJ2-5	CASSSQGYRETQYF	TGTGCCAGCAGCTCACAGGGGTATCGGGAGACCCAGTACTTC
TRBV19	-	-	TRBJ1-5	CASSMNRGNQPQHF	TGTGCCAGTAGTATGAACAGGGGCAATCAGCCCCAGCATTTT
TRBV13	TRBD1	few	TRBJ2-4	CASSFKRQGARNIQYF	TGTGCCAGCAGCTTCAAAAGACAGGGGGCTAGGAACATTCAGTACTTC
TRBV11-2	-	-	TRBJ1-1	CASSLSNTMNTEAFF	TGTGCCAGCAGCTTATCGAACACGATGAACACTGAAGCTTTCTTT
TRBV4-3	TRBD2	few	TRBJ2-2	CASSQDRSGRITGELFF	TGCGCCAGCAGCCAAGATCGGAGCGGGAGGATCACCGGGGAGCTGTTTTTT
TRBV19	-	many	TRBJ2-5	CASSPTGGGETQYF	TGTGCCAGTAGTCCGACAGGTGGAGGAGAGACCCAGTACTTC
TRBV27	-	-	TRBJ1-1	CASSFIGAGEDKAFF	TGTGCCAGCAGTTTTATTGGGGCAGGGGAAGATAAAGCTTTCTTT
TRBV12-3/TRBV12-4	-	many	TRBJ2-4	CASSLHRSLAKNIKYF	TGTGCCAGCAGCCTCCACAGATCCCTAGCCAAAAACATTAAGTACTTC
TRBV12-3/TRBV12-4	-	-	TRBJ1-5	CASSFEQGSNQPQHF	TGTGCCAGCAGTTTTGAACAGGGTAGCAATCAGCCCCAGCATTTT
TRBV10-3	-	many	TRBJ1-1	CAISVSPEGTEAFF	TGTGCCATCAGTGTTTCACCCGAGGGGACTGAAGCTTTCTTT
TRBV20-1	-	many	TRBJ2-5	CSASTGRTETQYF	TGCAGTGCTAGCACAGGGAGGACCGAGACCCAGTACTTC
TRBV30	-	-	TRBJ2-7	CAWRRVSSYEQYF	TGTGCCTGGAGGAGAGTTAGCTCCTACGAGCAGTACTTC